This TCR beta chain was sequenced for a study of T-cell memory formation after mild COVID-19. Across the study: Largely, the TCR clusters proved donor specific. Findings and limits, study-wide: Second-wave clones with a day 37 peak had unconfirmed SARS-CoV-2 specificity.

The CDR3 runs to 14 residues. Germline lookup yields CDR1 SGHRS and CDR2 YFSETQ. The V and J ends lost 5 bases and 2 bases, in that order; junction bases with no gene match: 4. Of note for this clonotype: What it binds is not known.

One entry per CDR3 protein results from TCRdb running MiXCR on the 5' RACE reads. The table lists some 69,000 distinct CDR3 sequences, over 15% of them singletons. The specimen was PBMCs or a T cell subset sorted from them (not recorded which). The TCR sequence derives from an adult woman who had mild COVID-19 (a few samples of this study predate the infection). Cell type and time point are not known. The J gene is TRBJ2-7, the V gene TRBV5-1; 10 bases map to TRBD1. CDR3 protein: CASSSGQGTYEQYF. The DNA for the CDR3 is TGCGCCAGCAGTTCGGGACAGGGGACCTACGAGCAGTACTTC.